A selection of T cell receptor beta chains follows, all from one sample in a study of T cells after yellow fever vaccination. From the 5' RACE reads, TCRdb called clonotypes with MiXCR, one entry per CDR3 protein. The sample contains about 50,000 distinct CDR3 sequences, more than 5.5% of which appear only once. Sequencing used CD8+ T cells sorted from PBMCs, obtained on the day of the first yellow fever vaccination. The source is a man aged 18-30 years who received the YFV17D yellow fever vaccine. CDR3s include the opening cysteine and the closing phenylalanine or tryptophan. Fields, in order: V gene, CDR3 length, clone size, J gene, D gene, CDR3 DNA, CDR3 protein. D genes are given only for firm matches. Clone size is stated in some rows and not others, as once, few, many or a class when expanded.

v_call: TRBV7-9; cdr3_length: 12; clone_size: .; j_call: TRBJ2-5; d_call: .; cdr3_nt: TGTGCCAGCAGCCGGCCAAAAGAGACCCAGTACTTC; cdr3_aa: CASSRPKETQYF
v_call: TRBV7-8; cdr3_length: 15; clone_size: few; j_call: TRBJ2-6; d_call: .; cdr3_nt: TGTGCCAGCAGCTTAGAGGGAACTGGGGCCAACGTCCTGACTTTC; cdr3_aa: CASSLEGTGANVLTF
v_call: TRBV29-1; cdr3_length: 17; clone_size: .; j_call: TRBJ2-1; d_call: TRBD1; cdr3_nt: TGCAGCGTTGCCTATGCCCCGCGGACAGGGTTCCACAATGAGCAGTTCTTC; cdr3_aa: CSVAYAPRTGFHNEQFF
v_call: TRBV19; cdr3_length: 13; clone_size: many; j_call: TRBJ1-1; d_call: TRBD1; cdr3_nt: TGTGCCAGTAGTATAGGGACAGGAGTTGAAGCTTTCTTT; cdr3_aa: CASSIGTGVEAFF
v_call: TRBV7-6; cdr3_length: 17; clone_size: .; j_call: TRBJ2-7; d_call: TRBD2; cdr3_nt: TGTGCCAGCAGCTTAGGGGTTAGCGGGGGGGCCGTCTACGAGCAGTACTTC; cdr3_aa: CASSLGVSGGAVYEQYF
v_call: TRBV11-2; cdr3_length: 15; clone_size: many; j_call: TRBJ2-3; d_call: TRBD2; cdr3_nt: TGTGCCAGCAGCGTACTAGCGGGGGGGACAGATACGCAGTATTTT; cdr3_aa: CASSVLAGGTDTQYF
v_call: TRBV6-5; cdr3_length: 11; clone_size: many; j_call: TRBJ2-7; d_call: .; cdr3_nt: TGTGCCAGCAGTTACTCTGGCGAGCAGTACTTC; cdr3_aa: CASSYSGEQYF
v_call: TRBV12-3/TRBV12-4; cdr3_length: 12; clone_size: few; j_call: TRBJ2-5; d_call: .; cdr3_nt: TGTGCCAGCCTAGATGACCAAGAGACCCAGTACTTC; cdr3_aa: CASLDDQETQYF
v_call: TRBV7-9; cdr3_length: 15; clone_size: many; j_call: TRBJ2-7; d_call: .; cdr3_nt: TGTGCCAGCAGCCCCCCCCGGACAGAAACCTACGAGCAGTACTTC; cdr3_aa: CASSPPRTETYEQYF
v_call: TRBV7-9; cdr3_length: 15; clone_size: .; j_call: TRBJ1-2; d_call: .; cdr3_nt: TGTGCCAGCAGCTCAGACGGGGGTTTGAGCTATGGCTACACCTTC; cdr3_aa: CASSSDGGLSYGYTF
v_call: TRBV4-2; cdr3_length: 18; clone_size: .; j_call: TRBJ2-3; d_call: TRBD2; cdr3_nt: TGTGCCAGCAGCCTCCAGGGGTCTAGCGGGGGGGAATCAGATACGCAGTATTTT; cdr3_aa: CASSLQGSSGGESDTQYF
v_call: TRBV7-8; cdr3_length: 16; clone_size: few; j_call: TRBJ2-1; d_call: TRBD1; cdr3_nt: TGTGCCAGCAGCTTCCGAGGGACAGGGCTGGGTAATGAGCAGTTCTTC; cdr3_aa: CASSFRGTGLGNEQFF
v_call: TRBV13; cdr3_length: 15; clone_size: many; j_call: TRBJ2-4; d_call: .; cdr3_nt: TGTGCCAGCAGCCCTCTTTTATCCGGGGTAAACATTCAGTACTTC; cdr3_aa: CASSPLLSGVNIQYF
v_call: TRBV29-1; cdr3_length: 13; clone_size: .; j_call: TRBJ1-4; d_call: .; cdr3_nt: TGCAGCGTTGAAGATCCCGGGACAAAAAAACTGTTTTTT; cdr3_aa: CSVEDPGTKKLFF
v_call: TRBV7-3; cdr3_length: 15; clone_size: .; j_call: TRBJ2-1; d_call: .; cdr3_nt: TGTGCCAGCAGCTCCGAGGCCAGGATAAACAATGAGCAGTTCTTC; cdr3_aa: CASSSEARINNEQFF
v_call: TRBV3-1; cdr3_length: 16; clone_size: many; j_call: TRBJ1-5; d_call: TRBD1; cdr3_nt: TGTGCCAGCAGCCAAGATTTCGGGACAGGAGGTCAGCCCCAGCATTTT; cdr3_aa: CASSQDFGTGGQPQHF
v_call: TRBV6-2/TRBV6-3; cdr3_length: 16; clone_size: few; j_call: TRBJ1-5; d_call: TRBD1; cdr3_nt: TGTGCCAGCAGTGACCCCGGGACAGGGGTCAATCAGCCCCAGCATTTT; cdr3_aa: CASSDPGTGVNQPQHF
v_call: TRBV29-1; cdr3_length: 15; clone_size: .; j_call: TRBJ2-6; d_call: .; cdr3_nt: TGCAGCGTTTACGCGACAGACTCTGGGGCCAACGTCCTGACTTTC; cdr3_aa: CSVYATDSGANVLTF